Reported below is one T cell receptor beta chain. What it binds is not known. The length of the CDR3 is 15 residues. The germline gives CDR1 SGHAT, CDR2 FQNNGV. With 10 bases removed from V and 7 bases from J, the gap between germline ends came to 26 bases. This sample is part of a study of cytomegalovirus exposure and HLA in healthy donors. General study findings and limits: Despite most TCR sequences being rare, some public TCRs occurred in many donors. Reported performance of the classifier showed diagnosis of cytomegalovirus status with high specificity and sensitivity. Later, an analysis found that TCR clusters from the first cohort tended to co-occur in the 130 or so validation repertoires.

Sequencing was performed with immunoSEQ multiplex PCR; in TCRdb, only in-frame clones are kept and a portion is missing. The table records around 300,000 clones, approximately 86% of them present only once. This chain links TRBV11-2 with TRBJ2-7; tentatively, D is TRBD1 (6 bases). This TCR was recovered from a woman under 30 in good health and CMV-seronegative. The sample was PBMCs. The CDR3 loop reads CATNRMAGVEGEQYF. The CDR3 DNA reads TGTGCCACGAACAGAATGGCAGGGGTAGAGGGTGAGCAGTACTTC.